One sample yielded the 6 T cell receptor beta chains listed below, sequenced in a study of response to subunit inactivated influenza vaccine. A single record per CDR3 protein comes from TCRdb applying MiXCR to the RT-PCR reads. Of some 520,000 distinct CDR3 sequences listed, 16% are singletons. The sample here was CD4+ T cells sorted from PBMCs, taken approximately 25 months after vaccination. These receptors originate from a man aged 50-75 years who received an inactivated influenza vaccine.

The chain employs TRBV6-1 and TRBJ2-7; TRBD2 aligns across 10 bases. CDR1 is MNHNS, CDR2 SASEGT, per germline. The CDR3 length is 14 residues. Unmatched junction bases numbered 5, after V lost 5 bases and J lost 4 bases. DNA for the CDR3: TGTGCCAGCAGTAAAAGCGGGGGGGGTTACGAGCAGTACTTC. This sequence encodes CASSKSGGGYEQYF.

V is TRBV5-1 and J is TRBJ2-2; the D call may be TRBD1 or TRBD2 (5 bases each). The V end was cut by 8 bases, the J end by 4 bases, with 15 bases between. The CDR3 is 14 amino acids. The germline CDR1 and CDR2 sequences are SGHRS and YFSETQ. CDR3 amino acids: CASGDGGITGELFF. In DNA form, the CDR3 reads TGCGCCAGTGGGGACGGCGGTATCACCGGGGAGCTGTTTTTT.

This clonotype was seen ten or more times. One end of the junction fails to match germline, which may point to a read error. This rearrangement joins TRBV7-7 to TRBJ2-5; D is uncertain. The CDR3 is 13 amino acids. Germline V gene lookup returns CDR1 SSHAT and CDR2 FNYEAQ (reference sequence). CDR3 sequence reads: CASSLGLRETQYF. Written as DNA, the CDR3 is TGTGCTAGCAGCTTAGGTCTCAGAGAGACCCAGTACTTC.

In its sample, this clonotype was seen a few times. The CDR3 reads CNRRGVGNQPQHF. Written as DNA, the CDR3 is TGCAACAGAAGGGGGGTCGGCAATCAGCCCCAGCATTTT. This chain connects TRBV29-1 to TRBJ1-5; a possible D gene is TRBD1 (6 bases). CDR3 size: 13 residues. CDR1 is SQVTM and CDR2 is ANQGSEA in the germline V gene.

In its sample, this clonotype was seen many times. The genes are TRBV11-2 and TRBJ2-4; D unresolved. The CDR3 loop spans 13 amino acids. The germline V gene encodes CDR1 SGHAT and CDR2 FQNNGV. Between the trimmed V and J ends, which lost 5 bases and 7 bases, there was a span of 12 bases. The CDR3 reads CASSAWKENIQYF. The CDR3, as DNA: TGTGCCAGCAGCGCTTGGAAGGAGAACATTCAGTACTTC.

This clonotype turned up a few times. The chain combines TRBV15 with TRBJ2-1, with D maybe TRBD2 (7 bases). The germline gives CDR1 LNHNV, CDR2 YYDKDF (reference sequence). V was cut by 4 bases and J by 8 bases, with 15 bases left in between. The CDR3 length is 14 residues. CDR3 loop: CATSTKGGRDEQFF. In nucleotides, the CDR3 is TGTGCCACCAGCACAAAGGGGGGGCGTGATGAGCAGTTCTTC.